These 5 T cell receptor beta chains were all obtained from the same sample, sequenced in a study of CD8+ T cells in alopecia areata. The treatment denotes: oral pan-JAK inhibitor, 5-10 mg twice daily. Extracted RNA was reverse transcribed, and the resulting cDNA served as sequencing template. Measured with immunoSEQ multiplex PCR; TCRdb has only the in-frame clones, and not every one. The profile shows some 170,000 clones, about three fifths of them singletons. Material: CD4+ T cells sorted from blood, obtained at approximately week 61, from a patient treated with tofacitinib. These receptor sequences come from a human donor with alopecia areata.

The chain has TRBV7-6 and TRBJ1-6; D is ambiguous. V dropped 7 bases and J dropped 7 bases, with 14 bases sitting between them. The CDR3 is made up of 14 amino acids. Germline CDR1 is SGHVS and CDR2 is FNYEAQ. CDR3 sequence: CASTPGPGNSPLHF. In DNA form, the CDR3 reads TGTGCCAGCACCCCCGGACCGGGAAATTCACCCCTCCACTTT.

The rearrangement links TRBV29-1 to TRBJ2-1, with 10 bases lining up with TRBD1. The length of the CDR3 is 14 residues. Trimming cost V 4 bases and J 7 bases; bases outside gene matches: 7. From germline, CDR1 is SQVTM and CDR2 ANQGSEA. CDR3 protein: CSVARDRGVNEQFF. The CDR3 nucleotides read TGCAGCGTTGCCCGGGACAGGGGAGTGAATGAGCAGTTCTTC.

V is TRBV5-6 and J is TRBJ1-5; TRBD1 agrees at 7 bases. This CDR3 spans 17 amino acids. J lost 8 bases, V lost 2 bases, and 16 bases had no gene match. Germline-derived CDR1 and CDR2 are SGHDT and YYEEEE. The DNA for the CDR3 is TGTGCCAGCAGCTTACTCTCCGGGACAGCCCATAAGGAGCCCCAGCATTTT. The encoded protein is CASSLLSGTAHKEPQHF.

This clone has just a few counts. CDR3 nucleotide sequence: TGCGCCAGCAGCTTGGGACAGGGAGTTACCTACGAGCAGTACTTC. Translation gives CASSLGQGVTYEQYF. The genes are TRBV5-1 and TRBJ2-7; 7 bases fit TRBD1. Looked up from germline, CDR1 is SGHRS and CDR2 is YFSETQ. V lost 0 bases and J lost 2; bases outside the gene matches: 5. The length of the CDR3 is 15 residues.

The sample holds one count of this clone. The rearrangement uses TRBV11-1 and TRBJ2-7; D is unclear. The ends were cut back, 5 bases at V and 0 bases at J, with 11 bases in the middle. This CDR3 comprises 14 residues. Germline V gene data show CDR1 as SGHAT and CDR2 as FQDESV (reference sequence). This CDR3 reads CASSNQRVSYEQYF. The CDR3 coding sequence is TGTGCCAGCAGCAACCAGAGAGTCTCCTACGAGCAGTACTTC.